This TCR beta chain is drawn from a study of CD8 T cells in ankylosing spondylitis. General study results and limits: Researchers report that disease-linked clones proved CD8+ and relatively rare in peripheral blood. There was a TCR beta motif, made of several highly homologous variants, that appeared characteristic of ankylosing spondylitis blood.

Quantitative molecular-barcoded 5'-RACE generated the TCR beta libraries. Each CDR3 protein gets one entry after TCRdb re-called the 5' RACE reads with MiXCR. The sample holds more than 400,000 distinct CDR3 sequences, approximately 5% seen once. In this sample, this clonotype turned up many times. The antigen remains unidentified. This receptor was obtained from a male donor with ankylosing spondylitis. The sequenced material came from blood, either unsorted or a sorted T cell fraction (not recorded which).

The CDR3 nucleotides read TGTGCCAGCAGTGAAAGTGGGGGGCTGGGAGAAAAACTGTTTTTT. Translation gives CASSESGGLGEKLFF. The chain employs TRBV6-1 and TRBJ1-4; D possibly corresponds to TRBD1 (6 bases). Looked up from germline, CDR1 is MNHNS and CDR2 is SASEGT. Trimming pared 2 bases from V and 8 bases from J, leaving 15 bases between. This CDR3 region has 15 residues.